Listed here are 28 T cell receptor beta chains from one sample, sequenced in a study of beta chain features in type 1 diabetes. What these receptors recognize is not known. Study outcomes and limitations: Researchers report that Type 1 diabetes patients had moderately but significantly shorter TCRB CDR3s across all four CD4+ subsets.

As every portion of the isolated RNA was reverse transcribed, the sequencing read expressed TCRB transcripts. Sequencing used immunoSEQ multiplex PCR; TCRdb keeps in-frame clones, though not all of them. Of tens of thousands of clones listed, about 63% are singletons. The sample taken for sequencing was stem cell memory CD4+ T cells from blood. The source of these receptors is a woman aged 40 to 55 with type 1 diabetes.

The V gene is TRBV7-2, the J gene TRBJ1-4; 9 bases are a match to TRBD1. This CDR3 spans 15 amino acids. Trimming cost V 6 bases and J 5 bases; bases outside gene matches: 7. From germline, CDR1 is SGHTA and CDR2 FQGNSA. The CDR3 DNA reads TGTGCCAGCAGTTTGATGGGACAGGGAAATGAAAAACTGTTTTTT. Amino acids: CASSLMGQGNEKLFF.

The chain joins TRBV11-2 to TRBJ2-3; 11 bases fit TRBD2. Per the germline V gene, CDR1 is SGHAT and CDR2 is FQNNGV. The CDR3 totals 16 residues. Germline trimming cut 3 bases from V and 2 bases from J; bases unmatched to any gene: 4. The CDR3 DNA follows: TGTGCCAGCAGCTTGGGGACTAGCGGCTTCACAGATACGCAGTATTTT. It codes for CASSLGTSGFTDTQYF.

The gene calls are TRBV10-3 and TRBJ2-7; TRBD1 agrees at 10 bases. The V segment lost 4 bases and the J segment 2 bases; nucleotides outside the gene matches: 2. Germline CDR1 reads ENHRY; CDR2 reads SYGVKD. CDR3 length: 14 amino acids. CDR3 residues: CAISAGTGAYEQYF. DNA for the CDR3: TGTGCCATCAGTGCCGGGACAGGGGCCTACGAGCAGTACTTC.

DNA for the CDR3: TGTGCCAGCAGTTTCCGGAGGGCTATCCAAGAGACCCAGTACTTC. Translating gives CASSFRRAIQETQYF. The chain is built from TRBV6-6 and TRBJ2-5, with D possibly TRBD2 on 6 matching bases. CDR3 length: 15 residues. With 4 bases removed from V and 1 base from J, the gap between germline ends came to 13 bases. Germline lookup yields CDR1 MNHNY and CDR2 SVGAGI (reference sequence).

This chain links TRBV15 with TRBJ2-1; tentative D call: TRBD1 (6 bases). The CDR3 has 20 amino acids. The V end was cut by 8 bases, the J end by 0 bases, with 29 bases between. Germline lookup yields CDR1 LNHNV and CDR2 YYDKDF (reference sequence). The CDR3 DNA is TGTGCCACCGGCGAAACGGGACACCCAGGACTTACTAGCTCCTACAATGAGCAGTTCTTC. Translated, it gives CATGETGHPGLTSSYNEQFF.

This clone appeared a few times. The chain is built from TRBV7-2 and TRBJ2-7, with 8 bases that match TRBD2. The trim removed 5 bases at V and 5 bases at J, leaving 5 bases unmatched. Germline CDR1 SGHTA, CDR2 FQGNSA. The CDR3 is 13 residues long. The CDR3 protein is CASSPGRGDEQYF. DNA for the CDR3: TGTGCCAGCAGCCCAGGGCGGGGGGACGAGCAGTACTTC.

The V gene is TRBV28, the J gene TRBJ1-3; the D is unclear. Germline CDR1 reads MDHEN; CDR2 reads SYDVKM. V was trimmed by 8 bases and J by 4 bases, leaving 12 bases between them. The CDR3 length is 13 residues. CDR3 loop: CASQSGAGNTIYF. The DNA for the CDR3 is TGTGCCAGCCAGTCGGGTGCCGGAAACACCATATATTTT.

There are a few counts of this clone. J is TRBJ2-3 and V is TRBV7-9; no reliable D call. CDR1 is SEHNR, CDR2 FQNEAQ, per germline (reference sequence). Trimming cost V 5 bases and J 0 bases, with 12 bases left between them. This CDR3 region has 15 residues. The CDR3 spells CASSPRISSTDTQYF. The CDR3 coding sequence is TGTGCCAGCAGCCCTCGTATCTCCAGCACAGATACGCAGTATTTT.

The CDR3 DNA is TGTGCCAGCAGCTTTACCAGGAAGTACGAGCAGTACTTC. The encoded protein is CASSFTRKYEQYF. V is TRBV11-2 and J is TRBJ2-7; D ambiguous. V was shortened by 3 bases and J by 4 bases, with 10 bases between the two germline ends. CDR1 and CDR2 from the germline V gene are SGHAT and FQNNGV. The CDR3 loop spans 13 amino acids.

The rearrangement uses TRBV7-3 and TRBJ2-2; TRBD1 aligns across 8 bases. The CDR3 runs to 16 residues. V lost 2 bases and J lost 1; bases outside the gene matches: 3. Per the germline V gene, CDR1 is SGHTA and CDR2 is FQGTGA. The chain's CDR3 is CASSLSGQGNTGELFF. CDR3 nucleotides: TGTGCCAGCAGCTTATCCGGACAGGGGAACACCGGGGAGCTGTTTTTT.

This rearrangement joins TRBV30 to TRBJ2-7; 7 nucleotides line up with TRBD2. This CDR3 contains 14 residues. V dropped 0 bases and J dropped 1; count of bases not matched to a gene: 3. CDR1 and CDR2 (germline): GTSNPN, SVGIG (reference sequence). CDR3 nucleotide sequence: TGTGCCTGGAGTGTTGCTAGCGGATCCTACGAGCAGTACTTC. It is translated as CAWSVASGSYEQYF.

The chain links TRBV29-1 to TRBJ2-2; D not resolved. The V and J ends lost 6 bases and 7 bases respectively, with 9 bases between them. The germline V gene has CDR1 SQVTM and CDR2 ANQGSEA. This CDR3 comprises 11 residues. The CDR3 is CSVESSGELFF. CDR3 DNA: TGCAGCGTCGAATCTAGCGGGGAGCTGTTTTTT.

This clone was found once. The chain combines TRBV5-4 with TRBJ2-3; 7 nucleotides agree with TRBD1. From germline, CDR1 is SGHNT and CDR2 YYREEE (reference sequence). The CDR3 covers 16 residues. Unmatched junction bases numbered 10, after V lost 0 bases and J lost 6 bases. The chain's CDR3 is CASSLGTGPSLDTQYF. Here the CDR3 DNA reads TGTGCCAGCAGCTTGGGGACAGGACCCTCGTTGGATACGCAGTATTTT.

Here the CDR3 reads CASSLTGDSEKLFF. The CDR3 region has the DNA TGTGCCAGCTCTCTTACAGGGGACAGCGAAAAACTGTTTTTT. This rearrangement joins TRBV18 to TRBJ1-4; 7 bases match TRBD1. CDR1 and CDR2 (germline): KGHSH, LQKENI. The CDR3 contains 14 residues. The trim removed 6 bases at V and 8 bases at J, leaving 9 bases unmatched.

J is TRBJ1-1 and V is TRBV7-2, with TRBD1 matching 7 bases. Germline loops: CDR1 SGHTA, CDR2 FQGNSA. This CDR3 comprises 14 residues. J gave up 1 base and V 3 bases, and 2 bases lay outside the gene matches. CDR3 nucleotides: TGTGCCAGCAGCTTGGGACAGCCGAACACTGAAGCTTTCTTT. Its protein is CASSLGQPNTEAFF.

V is TRBV28 and J is TRBJ2-4; 7 bases map to TRBD2. The CDR3 loop spans 17 amino acids. Germline assignment: CDR1 MDHEN and CDR2 SYDVKM. V gave up 6 bases and J gave up 0 bases; unmatched junction bases: 11. The chain's CDR3 is CASRGGGAGLAKNIQYF. The CDR3 DNA is TGTGCCAGCAGAGGCGGGGGTGCGGGGTTAGCCAAAAACATTCAGTACTTC. Drawing the rest from reference TRBV28 and TRBJ2-4, the complete variable domain is DVKVTQSSRYLVKRTGEKVFLECVQDMDHENMFWYRQDPGLGLRLIYFSYDVKMKEKGDIPEGYSVSREKKERFSLILESASTNQTSMYLCASRGGGAGLAKNIQYFGAGTRLSVL.

The chain carries TRBV7-9 and TRBJ2-3, with a tentative D call TRBD2 (6 bases). The CDR3 spans 14 residues. CDR1 is SEHNR, CDR2 FQNEAQ, per germline (reference sequence). Deletions cut 5 bases from V and 9 bases from J, with 18 bases between. The CDR3 protein is CASSQDLAGRTQYF. DNA of the CDR3: TGTGCCAGCAGCCAAGATCTGGCGGGGCGGACGCAGTATTTT.

The gene calls are TRBV7-6 and TRBJ2-2; TRBD2 might be the D (6 bases). Trimming stripped 1 base from V and 6 bases from J, with 12 bases between. Per germline, CDR1 SGHVS and CDR2 FNYEAQ. There are 15 residues in the CDR3. The CDR3 DNA sequence: TGTGCCAGCAGCTTAGAACCAGGGACTCCCGGGGAGCTGTTTTTT. It encodes CASSLEPGTPGELFF.

V gene TRBV18 combines with J gene TRBJ2-7; D possibly corresponds to TRBD2 (5 bases). Germline values: CDR1 KGHSH, CDR2 LQKENI. Trimming removed 3 bases from V and 6 bases from J, with 21 bases in between. There are 16 residues in the CDR3. This CDR3 is CASSPLLSATKGEQYF. CDR3 DNA sequence: TGTGCCAGCTCACCTCTTTTGAGCGCGACTAAAGGCGAGCAGTACTTC.

V is TRBV7-9 and J is TRBJ2-1, with TRBD2 matching 10 bases. Germline-derived CDR1 and CDR2 are SEHNR and FQNEAQ (reference sequence). Trimming removed 3 bases from V and 4 bases from J; junction bases left unmatched: 6. The CDR3 is 16 residues long. The CDR3 region has the DNA TGTGCCAGCAGCTTTCCCCCTAGCGGGAGTTACAATGAGCAGTTCTTC. Protein product: CASSFPPSGSYNEQFF.

The rearrangement links TRBV7-3 to TRBJ1-1; 9 nucleotides line up with TRBD1. This CDR3 region has 14 residues. The ends lost 3 bases at V and 5 bases at J; junction bases unmatched: 4. The V gene's germline CDR1 is SGHTA and CDR2 FQGTGA. The CDR3 sequence is CASSFGQGKTEAFF. CDR3 nucleotide sequence: TGTGCCAGCAGCTTCGGACAGGGGAAGACTGAAGCTTTCTTT.

The chain links TRBV11-2 to TRBJ2-2, with TRBD2 identical over 8 bases. This CDR3 has 16 amino acids. Germline V CDR1 and CDR2: SGHAT, FQNNGV. V trimming: 8 bases; J trimming: 4 bases; junction bases outside the gene matches: 12. The CDR3 reads CASGDNGLAFTGELFF. The DNA of the CDR3 is TGTGCCAGCGGGGATAACGGACTAGCTTTCACCGGGGAGCTGTTTTTT. Combining the CDR3 with reference TRBV11-2 and TRBJ2-2 gives the whole variable domain EAGVAQSPRYKIIEKRQSVAFWCNPISGHATLYWYQQILGQGPKLLIQFQNNGVVDDSQLPKDRFSAERLKGVDSTLKIQPAKLEDSAVYLCASGDNGLAFTGELFFGEGSRLTVL.

The chain combines TRBV4-3 with TRBJ2-4, with D perhaps TRBD2 (5 bases). This CDR3 is built from 13 residues. V was trimmed by 4 bases and J by 12 bases, leaving 16 bases between them. Germline V gene data show CDR1 as LGHNA and CDR2 as YSLEER. The CDR3 nucleotides read TGCGCCAGCAGCCGAATCCCGAGGGAAGATCAGTACTTC. Translating gives CASSRIPREDQYF.

This clone has more than one count but fewer than ten. This chain links TRBV18 with TRBJ1-1; a possible D gene is TRBD1 (5 bases). Trimming pared 6 bases from V and 7 bases from J, leaving 21 bases between. The CDR3 spans 15 residues. Germline V gives CDR1 KGHSH, CDR2 LQKENI. CDR3 nucleotide sequence: TGTGCCAGCTCCCTGCTAGTCGGACTAGGGGATGAAGCTTTCTTT. Protein: CASSLLVGLGDEAFF.

This clone was picked up a small number of times. The chain links TRBV7-2 to TRBJ1-4; 9 nucleotides align to TRBD1. CDR3 length equals 15 residues. J lost 8 bases, V lost 5 bases, and 9 bases had no gene match. Germline CDR1 reads SGHTA; CDR2 reads FQGNSA. The CDR3 region has the DNA TGTGCCAGCAGCCTCTCCGGGACAGGGCGAGAAAAACTGTTTTTT. This encodes CASSLSGTGREKLFF. The whole variable domain, remainder taken from reference TRBV7-2 and TRBJ1-4, is GAGVSQSPSNKVTEKGKDVELRCDPISGHTALYWYRQSLGQGLEFLIYFQGNSAPDKSGLPSDRFSAERTGGSVSTLTIQRTQQEDSAVYLCASSLSGTGREKLFFGSGTQLSVL.

This clone was counted a single time. This chain uses TRBV5-4 with TRBJ1-1, with D possibly matching TRBD1 (6 bases). The CDR3 is made up of 16 amino acids. V lost 0 bases and J lost 1, with 13 bases in between. Germline loops: CDR1 SGHNT, CDR2 YYREEE (reference sequence). The CDR3 sequence is CASSLGGQKQNTEAFF. As DNA, the CDR3 is TGTGCCAGCAGCTTGGGGGGGCAGAAGCAGAACACTGAAGCTTTCTTT.

The table lists this clone with a few counts. The rearrangement uses TRBV6-6 and TRBJ2-1; a weak D match, TRBD2 (5 bases). The CDR3 spans 14 residues. V was pared by 1 base and J by 2 bases, with 6 bases between. From germline, CDR1 is MNHNY and CDR2 SVGAGI (reference sequence). The CDR3, as DNA: TGTGCCAGCAGTTACTTCGGGGCCTACAATGAGCAGTTCTTC. Translating it yields CASSYFGAYNEQFF.

The gene calls are TRBV11-2 and TRBJ2-7, with D possibly TRBD2 on 6 matching bases. The CDR3 is made up of 14 amino acids. Trimming removed 1 base from V and 5 bases from J, with 12 bases in between. Germline lookup yields CDR1 SGHAT and CDR2 FQNNGV. The CDR3 here is CASSLGLVYNEQYF. For the CDR3, the DNA is TGTGCCAGCAGCTTAGGACTAGTCTATAACGAGCAGTACTTC.